The 5 T cell receptor beta chains listed next were all sequenced from one sample in a study of CD8 T cells in Susac syndrome. Reverse transcription of roughly 0.5 to 1 ug RNA used random hexamers. Via MiXCR, TCRdb re-called the immunoSEQ multiplex PCR reads, giving one row per CDR3 protein. The repertoire includes under 200,000 distinct CDR3 sequences, about 96% of them detected once, and 0.095% to 0.15% sits in the top ten. The sequenced sample was CD4+ T cells from PBMCs. Every receptor here comes from a human donor with Susac syndrome.

The rearrangement joins TRBV11-1 to TRBJ1-1, with 8 bases matching TRBD1. The CDR3 runs to 12 residues. The J segment lost 11 bases and the V segment lost 2 bases, leaving 4 bases of the junction unmatched. The germline V gene has CDR1 SGHAT and CDR2 FQDESV (reference sequence). The CDR3 DNA reads as TGTGCCAGCAGCTTACGGACAGGGAATGCTTTCTTT. Translating it yields CASSLRTGNAFF. Complete variable domain (other parts from reference TRBV11-1 and TRBJ1-1): EAEVAQSPRYKITEKSQAVAFWCDPISGHATLYWYRQILGQGPELLVQFQDESVVDDSQLPKDRFSAERLKGVDSTLKIQPAELGDSAMYLCASSLRTGNAFFGQGTRLTVV.

This chain uses TRBV7-2 with TRBJ1-5; D may be TRBD1 (5 bases). The V and J ends lost 2 bases and 0 bases respectively, with 14 bases between them. The CDR3 is 17 amino acids. Germline CDR1 reads SGHTA; CDR2 reads FQGNSA. This CDR3 reads CASSLRPGTFSNQPQHF. The CDR3 DNA reads TGTGCCAGCAGCTTACGGCCAGGGACTTTTAGCAATCAGCCCCAGCATTTT.

The chain joins TRBV29-1 to TRBJ1-1; 7 bases line up with TRBD1. The J segment lost 2 bases and the V segment lost 7 bases, leaving 4 bases of the junction unmatched. CDR3 length: 12 amino acids. The germline CDR1 and CDR2 sequences are SQVTM and ANQGSEA. Here the CDR3 reads CSGTGLNTEAFF. The CDR3 DNA reads as TGCAGCGGGACAGGACTTAACACTGAAGCTTTCTTT.

The genes are TRBV9 and TRBJ2-5, with D unclear. Trimming cost V 0 bases and J 7 bases, with 13 bases left between them. The CDR3 totals 14 residues. Per the germline V gene, CDR1 is SGDLS and CDR2 is YYNGEE. In DNA, the CDR3 is TGTGCCAGCAGCGTAGGAAGTGCGCTTACGACCCAGTACTTC. Translation: CASSVGSALTTQYF.

The V and J genes are TRBV19 and TRBJ1-5; 7 bases align to TRBD1. Germline-derived CDR1 and CDR2 are LNHDA and SQIVND (reference sequence). This CDR3 is built from 17 residues. J lost 0 bases, V lost 10 bases, and 15 bases had no gene match. The CDR3: CATSLGQRWDSNQPQHF. CDR3 nucleotides: TGTGCCACCTCTTTGGGACAGCGCTGGGATAGCAATCAGCCCCAGCATTTT.